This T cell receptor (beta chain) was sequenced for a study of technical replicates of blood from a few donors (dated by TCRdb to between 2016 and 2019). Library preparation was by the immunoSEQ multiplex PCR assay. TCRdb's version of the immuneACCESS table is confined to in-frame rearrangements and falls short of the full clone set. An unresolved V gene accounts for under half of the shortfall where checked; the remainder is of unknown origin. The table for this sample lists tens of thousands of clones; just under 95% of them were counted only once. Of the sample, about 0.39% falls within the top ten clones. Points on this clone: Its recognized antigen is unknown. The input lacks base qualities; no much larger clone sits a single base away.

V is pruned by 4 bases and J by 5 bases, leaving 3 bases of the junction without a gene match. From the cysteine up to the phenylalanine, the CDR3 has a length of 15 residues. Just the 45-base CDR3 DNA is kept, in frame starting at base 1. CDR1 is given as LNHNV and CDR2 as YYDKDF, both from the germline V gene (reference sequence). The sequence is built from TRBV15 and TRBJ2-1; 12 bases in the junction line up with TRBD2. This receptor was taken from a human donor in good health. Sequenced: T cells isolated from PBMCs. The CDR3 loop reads CATSTRLAGDNEQFF. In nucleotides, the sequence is TGTGCCACCAGCACCCGACTAGCGGGAGACAATGAGCAGTTCTTC. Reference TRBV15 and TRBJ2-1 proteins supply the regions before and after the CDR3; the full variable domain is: DAMVIQNPRYQVTQFGKPVTLSCSQTLNHNVMYWYQQKSSQAPKLLFHYYDKDFNNEADTPDNFQSRRPNTSFCFLDIRSPGLGDTAMYLCATSTRLAGDNEQFFGPGTRLTVL.